A single sample is the source of the 10 T cell receptor beta chains below, sequenced in a study of T cells expressing NK-cell markers. TCRdb re-analyzed the 5' RACE reads; it lists each CDR3 protein once, without DNA. The repertoire shows more than 250,000 distinct CDR3 sequences; the top ten hold about 0.4%. Input material: blood T cells: a sorted CD56 or NKG2C T cell subset, CD4+ or CD8+ T cells, or bulk PBMC T cells (not recorded which). The receptor source for this set is a man aged 18 to 30 in good health.

V is TRBV15 and J is TRBJ2-6; the D gene TCRdb calls, TRBD1, cannot be checked with no DNA. This CDR3 contains 18 residues. Germline CDR1 LNHNV, CDR2 YYDKDF (reference sequence). The CDR3 spells CATSPRTEYTSGANVLTF.

The chain employs TRBV7-2 and TRBJ1-5; TCRdb's D call of TRBD1 is untestable without DNA. CDR3 length equals 15 residues. CDR1 SGHTA and CDR2 FQGNSA come from the germline V gene. The CDR3 sequence is CASREGQGADQPQHF.

The CDR3 spells CAISEGAGGLVGELFF. The rearrangement links TRBV10-3 to TRBJ2-2; there is no DNA to check the TCRdb D call of TRBD1. Germline V gene data show CDR1 as ENHRY and CDR2 as SYGVKD. The CDR3 totals 16 residues.

The J gene is TRBJ2-2, the V gene TRBV6-5; lacking DNA, the TRBD2 call made by TCRdb goes unchecked. This CDR3 has 12 residues. Germline values: CDR1 MNHEY, CDR2 SVGAGI. CDR3 amino acids: CASKRRTGELFF.

The chain joins TRBV5-5 to TRBJ2-2; TCRdb selects TRBD1, and the lack of DNA leaves this call unchecked. The CDR3 is made up of 16 amino acids. In germline, CDR1 is SGHKS, CDR2 YYEKEE (reference sequence). The CDR3 region is CASSSGGIWNTGELFF.

The J gene is TRBJ2-3, the V gene TRBV29-1; checking the TCRdb D call of TRBD2 is not possible without DNA. The CDR3 has 13 amino acids. Germline CDR1 and CDR2: SQVTM and ANQGSEA. CDR3 sequence: CSVGGRTTDTQYF.

J is TRBJ1-5 and V is TRBV2. The CDR3 is 15 amino acids. Germline V gives CDR1 SNHLY, CDR2 FYNNEI. The CDR3 loop reads CASSVVADGNQPQHF.

The chain links TRBV10-3 to TRBJ1-5; absent DNA, TCRdb's TRBD1 call cannot be checked. Germline lookup yields CDR1 ENHRY and CDR2 SYGVKD. This CDR3 has 18 residues. The CDR3 loop is CAISESRGTGGSNQPQHF.

The chain has TRBV27 and TRBJ1-2; without DNA, the TCRdb call of TRBD1 cannot be checked. Looked up from germline, CDR1 is MNHEY and CDR2 is SMNVEV (reference sequence). This CDR3 has 15 residues. The CDR3 spells CASSLTGVSTYGYTF.

This chain uses TRBV20-1 with TRBJ2-1; with no DNA, the TCRdb D assignment of TRBD1 cannot be verified. CDR1 and CDR2 from the germline V gene are DFQATT and SNEGSKA (reference sequence). The CDR3 is 14 residues long. The CDR3 is CSARRHQGADEQFF.